The source of this T cell receptor beta chain is a study of shared clonotypes between healthy human individuals. Study background: Used for every donor were three CD4 naive, three CD4 memory, two CD8 naive and one CD8 memory plate. Study results and caveats: Depth of sequencing was expected to influence donor clonotype sharing.

Generated by immunoSEQ multiplex PCR, the TCRdb table keeps only in-frame clones and is missing some. This sample yields 700,000 or so clones, of which about 78% are seen a single time; around 2% belongs to the top ten. This clone was recorded only once. No antigen is known for it. Deletions cut 1 base from V and 4 bases from J, with 10 bases between. In germline, CDR1 is MGHDK, CDR2 SYGVNS. The CDR3 consists of 14 residues. Sequenced: memory CD4+ T cells sorted from blood. Documented subset: CD45RA-negative fraction. This sequence was found in a woman aged 30 to 39 in good health. The rearrangement uses TRBV25-1 and TRBJ1-2; D unresolved. CDR3 sequence (DNA): TGTGCCAGCAGTGAATTGAGCAGTTCCTATGGCTACACCTTC. Protein sequence: CASSELSSSYGYTF.